The next 30 T cell receptor beta chains were all read from a single sample in a study of neoadjuvant anti-PD-1 for oral cavity cancer. Stated time point: after neoadjuvant nivolumab, at surgical resection. Some clones are missing from TCRdb's copy, which holds only in-frame ones; the method was immunoSEQ multiplex PCR. The sample lists approximately 23,000 clones, under 45% occurring once. This specimen consisted of tumor tissue, obtained after nivolumab (anti-PD-1) treatment. The source is a person aged 35-80 years with oral cavity squamous cell carcinoma.

The chain joins TRBV7-8 to TRBJ2-1, with 15 nucleotides matching TRBD2. CDR1 SGHVS and CDR2 FQNEAQ come from the germline V gene. Trimming cost V 8 bases and J 4 bases; bases outside gene matches: 6. The length of the CDR3 is 16 residues. The CDR3 protein is CASEGTSGGQYNEQFF. In DNA, the CDR3 is TGTGCCAGCGAAGGGACTAGCGGGGGGCAATACAATGAGCAGTTCTTC.

The J gene is TRBJ2-7, the V gene TRBV7-9; D might be TRBD2 (5 bases). CDR3 length: 14 amino acids. Trimming took 1 base from V and 1 from J, leaving 8 bases between them. CDR1 is SEHNR and CDR2 is FQNEAQ in the germline V gene (reference sequence). In DNA, the CDR3 is TGTGCCAGCAGCTTAGAAGGGAGTTCCTACGAGCAGTACTTC. It translates to CASSLEGSSYEQYF.

This chain connects TRBV10-1 to TRBJ1-1; D is uncertain. The CDR3 has 13 residues. The V gene lost 2 bases and the J gene lost 2 bases, with 6 bases spanning the gap. Germline V lookup: CDR1 WNHNN, CDR2 SYGVQD (reference sequence). The CDR3 bases are TGCGCCAGCAGTGAGAACCGAAACACTGAAGCTTTCTTT. It specifies CASSENRNTEAFF.

For the CDR3, the DNA is TGCGCCAGCAGAGACCACAATGAGCAGTTCTTC. As protein: CASRDHNEQFF. The chain links TRBV5-1 to TRBJ2-1; D is uncertain. Germline V CDR1 and CDR2: SGHRS, YFSETQ. Trimming cost V 5 bases and J 5 bases, with 5 bases left between them. The CDR3 length is 11 residues. Together with reference TRBV5-1 and TRBJ2-1, the CDR3 gives the full variable domain: KAGVTQTPRYLIKTRGQQVTLSCSPISGHRSVSWYQQTPGQGLQFLFEYFSETQRNKGNFPGRFSGRQFSNSRSEMNVSTLELGDSALYLCASRDHNEQFFGPGTRLTVL.

The gene calls are TRBV13 and TRBJ1-2; 8 nucleotides agree with TRBD1. Germline V lookup: CDR1 PRHDT, CDR2 FYEKMQ (reference sequence). Trimming cost V 4 bases and J 0 bases; bases outside gene matches: 4. CDR3 size: 15 residues. CDR3 coding DNA: TGTGCCAGCAGCTCGGGGACAGGATCTAACTATGGCTACACCTTC. Translation gives CASSSGTGSNYGYTF.

This clone rates as medium-sized. The V gene is TRBV7-6, the J gene TRBJ2-3, with D maybe TRBD2 (7 bases). The germline gives CDR1 SGHVS, CDR2 FNYEAQ. The V end lost 5 bases, the J end lost 4 bases, and 16 bases lay between the germline ends. CDR3 length: 15 amino acids. In DNA, the CDR3 is TGTGCCAGCAGCCCCCGGGGGGCCAGCCCAGATACGCAGTATTTT. Translation gives CASSPRGASPDTQYF.

The chain has TRBV4-1 and TRBJ1-5; D call uncertain. V shed 0 bases and J shed 5 bases, with 5 bases lying between them. This CDR3 has 13 amino acids. Germline V gene lookup returns CDR1 MGHRA and CDR2 YSYEKL. DNA of the CDR3: TGCGCCAGCAGCCAAGAGCAATATCAGCCCCAGCATTTT. This sequence encodes CASSQEQYQPQHF.

The chain combines TRBV9 with TRBJ1-5; possible D gene TRBD1, 5 bases. Germline V lookup: CDR1 SGDLS, CDR2 YYNGEE. Trimming pared 3 bases from V and 0 bases from J, leaving 7 bases between. The CDR3 is 14 amino acids. The CDR3 loop is CASSEDSSNQPQHF. The CDR3 nucleotides read TGTGCCAGCAGCGAAGACAGTAGCAATCAGCCCCAGCATTTT.

The J gene is TRBJ1-5, the V gene TRBV28; D unresolved. CDR1 and CDR2 from the germline V gene are MDHEN and SYDVKM. V was cut by 11 bases and J by 0 bases, with 5 bases left in between. There are 11 residues in the CDR3. The CDR3 reads CASGSNQPQHF. In DNA, the CDR3 is TGTGCCTCTGGTAGCAATCAGCCCCAGCATTTT.

This clone turned up a few times. V gene TRBV2 combines with J gene TRBJ2-1; weak D call: TRBD2 (6 bases). V lost 7 bases and J lost 3, with 10 bases in between. The CDR3 runs 13 residues. Germline V CDR1 and CDR2: SNHLY, FYNNEI. The CDR3 loop is CASNPGVYNEQFF. For the CDR3, the DNA is TGTGCCAGCAATCCGGGAGTCTACAATGAGCAGTTCTTC.

The chain couples TRBV25-1 to TRBJ2-7; tentatively, D is TRBD2 (5 bases). Germline V gene data show CDR1 as MGHDK and CDR2 as SYGVNS. Trimming removed 1 base at V and 6 bases at J, with 16 bases between. This CDR3 comprises 15 residues. The CDR3 sequence: CASSELIVESGEQYF. The DNA for the CDR3 is TGTGCCAGCAGTGAATTAATAGTCGAAAGCGGCGAGCAGTACTTC.

The V call is TRBV5-1, the J call TRBJ1-4; unclear D gene. The CDR3 extends over 16 amino acids. The germline V gene encodes CDR1 SGHRS and CDR2 YFSETQ. V lost 0 bases and J lost 0, with 9 bases in between. CDR3 residues: CASSLGNRATNEKLFF. In DNA, the CDR3 is TGCGCCAGCAGCTTGGGAAACAGAGCAACTAATGAAAAACTGTTTTTT.

The J gene is TRBJ2-1, the V gene TRBV5-1; D not certain. The CDR3 extends over 14 amino acids. Germline lookup yields CDR1 SGHRS and CDR2 YFSETQ. Trimming took 0 bases from V and 7 from J, leaving 11 bases between them. The CDR3 spells CASSLGEVSNEQFF. The CDR3 DNA is TGCGCCAGCAGCTTGGGTGAGGTTTCTAATGAGCAGTTCTTC.

Ten or more counts support this clone. The rearrangement uses TRBV7-2 and TRBJ2-6; TRBD1 might be the D (6 bases). Per the germline V gene, CDR1 is SGHTA and CDR2 is FQGNSA. The V end was cut by 2 bases, the J end by 0 bases, with 14 bases between. There are 18 residues in the CDR3. The CDR3 coding sequence is TGTGCCAGCAGCTTAACAGGGCCTACTCTCTCTGGGGCCAACGTCCTGACTTTC. Protein sequence: CASSLTGPTLSGANVLTF.

The rearrangement joins TRBV5-6 to TRBJ2-1, with no clear D. CDR1 and CDR2 from the germline V gene are SGHDT and YYEEEE. CDR3 size: 15 residues. The V gene lost 0 bases and the J gene lost 6 bases, with 13 bases spanning the gap. CDR3 coding DNA: TGTGCCAGCAGCTTGGTAGTCACTCGGCTCAATGAGCAGTTCTTC. It specifies CASSLVVTRLNEQFF.

The gene calls are TRBV7-6 and TRBJ2-7, with 7 bases that match TRBD2. Germline CDR1 SGHVS, CDR2 FNYEAQ. Trimming removed 4 bases from V and 3 bases from J; junction bases left unmatched: 9. The CDR3 runs 15 residues. Written as DNA, the CDR3 is TGTGCCAGCAGCTCCATCTTCGGGGGGAGCTACGAGCAGTACTTC. This codes for CASSSIFGGSYEQYF.

This clone was seen repeatedly, ten times or more. This chain's CDR3 is CASSLGDRVEGNTIYF. The CDR3 DNA follows: TGTGCCAGCAGCTTAGGGGACAGGGTCGAAGGAAACACCATATATTTT. V is TRBV7-6 and J is TRBJ1-3; 9 bases agree with TRBD1. V lost 1 base, J lost 4 bases, and 5 bases stayed unmatched. Germline CDR1 is SGHVS and CDR2 is FNYEAQ. There are 16 residues in the CDR3.

This clone was counted between two and nine times. The J gene is TRBJ2-7, the V gene TRBV4-1; 11 nucleotides line up with TRBD2. V lost 0 bases to trimming and J lost 4 bases; unmatched junction nucleotides: 2. CDR1 is MGHRA and CDR2 is YSYEKL in the germline V gene. This CDR3 spans 15 amino acids. The CDR3 DNA sequence: TGCGCCAGCAGCCAAGATAGCGGGGGGGTTTACGAGCAGTACTTC. Translated, it gives CASSQDSGGVYEQYF.

This chain uses TRBV6-4 with TRBJ1-1, with 7 positions matching TRBD1. The CDR3 loop spans 17 amino acids. Germline lookup yields CDR1 MRHNA and CDR2 SNTAGT. The V gene end was trimmed by 3 bases and the J gene end by 5 bases; junction bases not matched to a gene: 15. In DNA form, the CDR3 reads TGTGCCAGCAGTGAAATATCCGCTACAGGGGAGGGAACTGAAGCTTTCTTT. Its translation: CASSEISATGEGTEAFF.

The gene calls are TRBV11-1 and TRBJ1-1; a weak D match, TRBD1 (5 bases). The CDR3 consists of 16 residues. Germline CDR1 and CDR2: SGHAT and FQDESV (reference sequence). Trimming removed 4 bases at V and 4 bases at J, with 19 bases between. The CDR3 DNA sequence: TGTGCCAGCAGCTCCATCGGGCAGCTCGGGGGCACTGAAGCTTTCTTT. Its translation: CASSSIGQLGGTEAFF. The full variable domain, with the rest looked up from reference TRBV11-1 and TRBJ1-1, is EAEVAQSPRYKITEKSQAVAFWCDPISGHATLYWYRQILGQGPELLVQFQDESVVDDSQLPKDRFSAERLKGVDSTLKIQPAELGDSAMYLCASSSIGQLGGTEAFFGQGTRLTVV.

This chain links TRBV6-1 with TRBJ2-6, with D unresolved. CDR1 and CDR2 from the germline V gene are MNHNS and SASEGT. This CDR3 has 14 amino acids. With 4 bases removed from V and 2 bases from J, the gap between germline ends came to 6 bases. The CDR3 sequence is CASSVRAGANVLTF. DNA for the CDR3: TGTGCCAGCAGTGTTAGGGCTGGGGCCAACGTCCTGACTTTC.

The genes are TRBV7-2 and TRBJ2-3; D gene unclear. Germline-derived CDR1 and CDR2 are SGHTA and FQGNSA. The CDR3 covers 14 residues. Deletions cut 6 bases from V and 0 bases from J, with 10 bases between. This chain's CDR3 is CASSWMSSTDTQYF. CDR3 sequence (DNA): TGTGCCAGCAGTTGGATGTCTAGCACAGATACGCAGTATTTT.

The gene calls are TRBV4-1 and TRBJ1-5; D is unresolved. V lost 4 bases to trimming and J lost 8 bases, with 12 bases between them. The CDR3 runs to 13 residues. Germline V gene lookup returns CDR1 MGHRA and CDR2 YSYEKL. CDR3 region: CASSLTSSEPQHF. The CDR3 bases are TGCGCCAGCAGCCTGACTTCTAGCGAGCCCCAGCATTTT.

Within the sample, this clone is medium-sized. The chain uses TRBV9 and TRBJ2-5; D is unresolved. Germline values: CDR1 SGDLS, CDR2 YYNGEE. V lost 2 bases and J 0 bases, leaving 11 bases between the germline ends. The CDR3 runs 15 residues. This CDR3 reads CASSVLEVDQETQYF. CDR3 coding DNA: TGTGCCAGCAGCGTTCTTGAGGTAGACCAAGAGACCCAGTACTTC. Full variable domain (outside the CDR3, taken from reference TRBV9 and TRBJ2-5): DSGVTQTPKHLITATGQRVTLRCSPRSGDLSVYWYQQSLDQGLQFLIQYYNGEERAKGNILERFSAQQFPDLHSELNLSSLELGDSALYFCASSVLEVDQETQYFGPGTRLLVL.

This clone has only a few counts. V usage is TRBV5-1 and J usage is TRBJ1-6; a weak D match, TRBD1 (5 bases). V was trimmed by 0 bases and J by 6 bases, leaving 10 bases between them. CDR1 and CDR2 from the germline V gene are SGHRS and YFSETQ. The CDR3 is 15 amino acids. In nucleotides, the CDR3 is TGCGCCAGCAGCTTGGTTGGGGCTATTAATTCACCCCTCCACTTT. Residues: CASSLVGAINSPLHF.

This clone was counted once. The V gene is TRBV18, the J gene TRBJ2-7; no reliable D call. This CDR3 region has 12 residues. Trimming took off 3 bases at V and 7 bases at J, with 10 bases between the two ends. CDR1 is KGHSH, CDR2 LQKENI, per germline. The CDR3 nucleotides are TGTGCCAGCTCACCCTTTAGCCGGGAGCAGTACTTC. Translated, it gives CASSPFSREQYF.

The CDR3 sequence is CASSEEKGLGQFF. The DNA of the CDR3 is TGTGCCAGCAGTGAAGAAAAGGGGCTTGGGCAGTTCTTC. The chain uses TRBV2 and TRBJ2-1; tentative D call: TRBD1 (5 bases). The germline gives CDR1 SNHLY, CDR2 FYNNEI. The CDR3 totals 13 residues. Trimming left V 1 base short and J 12 bases short, with 13 bases between.

The chain uses TRBV15 and TRBJ2-5; TRBD2 agrees at 7 bases. Germline V gene data show CDR1 as LNHNV and CDR2 as YYDKDF (reference sequence). Trimming took 4 bases from V and 4 from J; bases not matched to a gene: 15. The CDR3 spans 17 residues. The CDR3 sequence is CATSTSRAGRGRETQYF. The CDR3, as DNA: TGTGCCACCAGCACCAGTCGGGCGGGGCGGGGGAGAGAGACCCAGTACTTC.

This rearrangement joins TRBV10-3 to TRBJ2-7, with a weak D call TRBD1 (6 bases). The CDR3 contains 14 residues. Germline V gene sequence: CDR1 ENHRY, CDR2 SYGVKD. V gave up 2 bases and J gave up 5 bases, with 13 bases separating them. CDR3 DNA sequence: TGTGCCATCAGTGAGGTTGGGGGCCCCGACGAGCAGTACTTC. This translates into CAISEVGGPDEQYF.

This clone was seen only a few times. The chain is built from TRBV6-1 and TRBJ2-7; 10 positions agree with TRBD2. J lost 2 bases, V lost 5 bases, and 3 bases had no gene match. This CDR3 region has 14 residues. Looked up from germline, CDR1 is MNHNS and CDR2 is SASEGT. In DNA, the CDR3 is TGTGCCAGCAGTATCCTAGCGGGGGCCTACGAGCAGTACTTC. This gives the protein CASSILAGAYEQYF.